The sequence of this TCR beta chain was determined in a study of cytomegalovirus exposure and HLA in healthy donors. The CDR3 is 14 amino acids. With V trimmed by 5 bases and J by 5 bases, 8 bases remained unmatched. CDR1 and CDR2 (germline): SGHAT, FQNNGV. About this clone: The antigen is unknown.

Study-wide findings and caveats: One variant, a missense change in DCLRE1C, was linked in a later analysis to TCR beta V- and J-gene trimming. The study designated 164 TCR beta chains cytomegalovirus-associated. A classifier reportedly called cytomegalovirus status with high sensitivity and specificity. In a later analysis, HLA-associated TCR beta chains were more clonally expanded than equally common others.

The PCR contained 60 Vbeta and 13 Jbeta primers. The method was immunoSEQ multiplex PCR; TCRdb's version includes in-frame clones alone and lacks a portion of them. Of 50,000 or so clones listed, 81% are singletons. The sample comprised PBMCs. The clonotype originates from a boy younger than 18 in good health and CMV-seropositive. The rearrangement joins TRBV11-2 to TRBJ2-7, with TRBD1 identical over 8 bases. The CDR3 DNA is TGTGCCAGCAGCCAATACTCAGGGGGCCACGAGCAGTACTTC. It encodes CASSQYSGGHEQYF.